The next 10 T cell receptor beta chains were all read from a single sample in a study of shared clonotypes between healthy human individuals. Libraries were prepared by immunoSEQ multiplex PCR; TCRdb keeps only in-frame clonotypes and omits some of them. The sample records hundreds of thousands of clones, approximately 97% being singletons. Material for sequencing was memory CD8+ T cells sorted from blood. The subset here: CD45RO+ cells pooled with CCR7-negative TemRA cells. All receptors come from a man aged 25-40 years in good health.

The chain carries TRBV7-2 and TRBJ2-3; D remains unclear. Trimming shortened V by 3 bases and J by 8 bases, and 12 bases separated the two germline ends. CDR3 size: 13 residues. The germline gives CDR1 SGHTA, CDR2 FQGNSA. Here the CDR3 DNA reads TGTGCCAGCAGCTTGGACGGTAGCCTTACGCAGTATTTT. As protein: CASSLDGSLTQYF.

This rearrangement joins TRBV10-3 to TRBJ1-5; 10 bases line up with TRBD1. There are 15 residues in the CDR3. V shed 3 bases, J shed 6 bases, and the junction held 5 bases outside the gene matches. CDR1 and CDR2 (germline): ENHRY, SYGVKD. This chain's CDR3 is CAISDGQGGTQPQHF. As DNA, the CDR3 is TGTGCCATCAGTGACGGACAGGGGGGGACTCAGCCCCAGCATTTT.

The chain recombines TRBV4-1 with TRBJ2-7; the D is unclear. V lost 1 base, J lost 2 bases, and 6 bases lay in between. Germline CDR1 MGHRA, CDR2 YSYEKL. The CDR3 loop spans 13 amino acids. The CDR3, as DNA: TGCGCCAGCAGCCAAGCGATCGCCTACGAGCAGTACTTC. Amino acid sequence: CASSQAIAYEQYF.

The chain combines TRBV5-4 with TRBJ1-2; a weak D match, TRBD1 (5 bases). The ends were cut back, 1 base at V and 4 bases at J, with 8 bases in the middle. The CDR3 is 13 residues long. Germline CDR1 SGHNT, CDR2 YYREEE (reference sequence). Here the CDR3 DNA reads TGTGCCAGCAGCTTGTGGGGGGGCTATGGCTACACCTTC. Protein sequence: CASSLWGGYGYTF.

The V call is TRBV27, the J call TRBJ1-2; D gene unclear. The CDR3 has 12 amino acids. Trimming removed 9 bases from V and 1 base from J, with 9 bases in between. CDR1 is MNHEY, CDR2 SMNVEV, per germline (reference sequence). As DNA, the CDR3 is TGTGCCAGAAAATGGGGTAACTATGGCTACACCTTC. It yields the protein CARKWGNYGYTF.

This clone has only one observation. The genes are TRBV5-1 and TRBJ1-1; 10 nucleotides match TRBD1. Per the germline V gene, CDR1 is SGHRS and CDR2 is YFSETQ. This CDR3 contains 16 residues. V lost 4 bases, J lost 6 bases, and 12 bases stayed unmatched. The CDR3 loop reads CASSTGQGIQVAEAFF. For the CDR3, the DNA is TGCGCCAGCAGCACGGGACAGGGGATTCAAGTTGCTGAAGCTTTCTTT.

The chain links TRBV7-2 to TRBJ2-7; D is ambiguous. CDR3 length equals 11 residues. V lost 3 bases and J lost 4, with 4 bases in between. Germline CDR1 reads SGHTA; CDR2 reads FQGNSA. In nucleotides, the CDR3 is TGTGCCAGCAGCTTGATGTACGAGCAGTACTTC. Its translation is CASSLMYEQYF.

The rearrangement uses TRBV7-2 and TRBJ2-7; the D is unclear. Germline values: CDR1 SGHTA, CDR2 FQGNSA. V lost 5 bases and J lost 4, with 15 bases in between. The CDR3 is 14 amino acids. The CDR3: CASSKTTGIYEQYF. Here the CDR3 DNA reads TGTGCCAGCAGCAAAACCACTGGAATTTACGAGCAGTACTTC.

The chain carries TRBV28 and TRBJ2-7, with D possibly being TRBD2 (5 bases). V lost 5 bases and J 2 bases, leaving 16 bases between the germline ends. The CDR3 sequence is 15 residues long. CDR1 is MDHEN, CDR2 SYDVKM, per germline. The CDR3 sequence: CASSPDLGVTYEQYF. CDR3 nucleotide sequence: TGTGCCAGCAGTCCCGATCTCGGGGTTACCTACGAGCAGTACTTC.

The rearrangement links TRBV5-6 to TRBJ2-7; D ambiguous. The germline V gene has CDR1 SGHDT and CDR2 YYEEEE. The CDR3 loop spans 12 amino acids. Trimming left V 4 bases short and J 3 bases short, with 8 bases between. CDR3 loop: CASSAYSYEQYF. For the CDR3, the DNA is TGTGCCAGCAGCGCGTACAGCTACGAGCAGTACTTC.